This TCR beta chain was recorded in a study of metastatic and nonmetastatic thyroid tumors. At the level of the study: Repertoires from malignant and benign thyroid patients were compared across blood and tumor or nodule tissue. Study findings and constraints: It was reported that TCR beta diversity was significantly higher in malignant thyroid tumors than benign nodules, in blood and tumor.

Each patient went into thyroid surgery without having received any treatment. This clone was seen repeatedly, ten times or more. What it binds is not known. TCRdb re-called the PCR reads with MiXCR. The sample includes around 15,000 clones, 9.5% to 15% of them seen just once. The CDR3 loop spans 15 amino acids. The V gene end was trimmed by 7 bases and the J gene end by 2 bases; junction bases not matched to a gene: 7. The chain carries TRBV12-3 or TRBV12-4 and TRBJ2-3; 9 nucleotides agree with TRBD2. Sequenced: tumor tissue. The receptor's source is a female donor with papillary thyroid cancer or a benign thyroid nodule (not recorded which). Some clones in this sample may be carry-over from other donors' samples. CDR3 amino acids: CASNPGTSNTDTQYF. CDR3 DNA sequence: TGTGCCAGCAACCCCGGGACTAGCAACACAGATACGCAGTATTTT.